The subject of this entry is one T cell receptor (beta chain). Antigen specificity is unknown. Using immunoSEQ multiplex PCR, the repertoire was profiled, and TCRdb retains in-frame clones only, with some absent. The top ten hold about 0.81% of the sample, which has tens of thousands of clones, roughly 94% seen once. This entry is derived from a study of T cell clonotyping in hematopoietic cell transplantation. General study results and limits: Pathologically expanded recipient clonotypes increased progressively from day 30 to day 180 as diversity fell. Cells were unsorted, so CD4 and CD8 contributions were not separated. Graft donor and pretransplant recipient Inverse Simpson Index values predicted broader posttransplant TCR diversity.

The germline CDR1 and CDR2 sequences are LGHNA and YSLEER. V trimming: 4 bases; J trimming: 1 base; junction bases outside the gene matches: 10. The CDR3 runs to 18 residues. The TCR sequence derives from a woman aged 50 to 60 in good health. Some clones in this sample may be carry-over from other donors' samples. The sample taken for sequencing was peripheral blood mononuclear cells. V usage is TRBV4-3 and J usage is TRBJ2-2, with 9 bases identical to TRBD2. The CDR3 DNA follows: TGCGCCAGCAGCCCGGAGGCTAGCGGGGACCAGAACACCGGGGAGCTGTTTTTT. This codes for CASSPEASGDQNTGELFF.